Each of the 29 T cell receptor beta chains below was sequenced from the same sample in a study of blood T cell repertoires in COVID-19. Generated by immunoSEQ multiplex PCR, the TCRdb table keeps only in-frame clones and is missing some. The sample shows about 50,000 clones, 83% of them seen only once. The material sequenced was peripheral blood. The receptors were sampled from a man aged 40-55 years with acute or convalescent COVID-19.

The chain combines TRBV25-1 with TRBJ1-2; D remains ambiguous. Germline lookup yields CDR1 MGHDK and CDR2 SYGVNS. V lost 8 bases to trimming and J lost 0 bases, with 10 bases between them. This CDR3 has 13 residues. The CDR3 loop is CASGRGTNYGYTF. CDR3 DNA sequence: TGTGCCAGCGGCCGAGGGACTAACTATGGCTACACCTTC.

The chain carries TRBV12-3 or TRBV12-4 and TRBJ2-1, with a tentative D call TRBD1 (5 bases). This CDR3 spans 13 amino acids. Deletions cut 2 bases from V and 3 bases from J, with 5 bases between. The CDR3 sequence: CASSLRGYNEQFF. In DNA, the CDR3 is TGTGCCAGCAGTTTAAGGGGCTACAATGAGCAGTTCTTC.

This clone was counted only a few times. The J gene is TRBJ1-5, the V gene TRBV6-1, with D possibly TRBD1 on 5 matching bases. The CDR3 is 16 amino acids. CDR1 MNHNS and CDR2 SASEGT come from the germline V gene. Deletions cut 1 base from V and 2 bases from J, with 12 bases between. The CDR3: CASSEGAGQGNQPQHF. CDR3 coding DNA: TGTGCCAGCAGTGAAGGGGCAGGGCAAGGCAATCAGCCCCAGCATTTT.

This clone was seen a single time. The rearrangement joins TRBV18 to TRBJ2-5, with a possible D match to TRBD2 (5 bases). Between the trimmed V and J ends, which lost 2 bases and 5 bases, there was a span of 12 bases. The CDR3 length is 14 residues. Germline assignment: CDR1 KGHSH and CDR2 LQKENI. In DNA form, the CDR3 reads TGTGCCAGCTCACCAAGAAAACAGCGGGAGACCCAGTACTTC. Protein product: CASSPRKQRETQYF. Drawing the rest from reference TRBV18 and TRBJ2-5, the complete variable domain is NAGVMQNPRHLVRRRGQEARLRCSPMKGHSHVYWYRQLPEEGLKFMVYLQKENIIDESGMPKERFSAEFPKEGPSILRIQQVVRGDSAAYFCASSPRKQRETQYFGPGTRLLVL.

CDR3 region: CATSDTPRAGGADTQYF. The CDR3 coding sequence is TGTGCCACCAGTGATACCCCGCGAGCGGGGGGGGCAGATACGCAGTATTTT. The rearrangement links TRBV24-1 to TRBJ2-3; TRBD2 aligns across 10 bases. V was pared by 3 bases and J by 4 bases, with 9 bases of the junction left unmatched. Germline values: CDR1 KGHDR, CDR2 SFDVKD. This CDR3 is 17 amino acids long.

CDR3 DNA: TGTGCCAGCTCACCCTTGGGACAGGGGATAAATGAGCAGTTCTTC. Residues: CASSPLGQGINEQFF. The J gene is TRBJ2-1, the V gene TRBV18, with TRBD1 matching 10 bases. J was trimmed by 7 bases and V by 3 bases; bases with no gene match: 6. The germline gives CDR1 KGHSH, CDR2 LQKENI. The CDR3 sequence is 15 residues long.

The rearrangement links TRBV21-1 to TRBJ1-4; the D segment call TRBD1 is taken from the table without a DNA check. TRBV21-1 has pseudogene status. The CDR3 sequence is 17 residues long. The CDR3 spells CASSKGRRRGSSEKLFF. In nucleotides, the CDR3 is TGTGCCAGCAGCAAAGGAAGACGAAGGGGCTCCAGTGAAAAACTGTTTTTT.

This clone appeared a few times. The chain carries TRBV5-1 and TRBJ2-5, with 9 bases that match TRBD1. Germline V gene sequence: CDR1 SGHRS, CDR2 YFSETQ. V shed 3 bases and J 0 bases; nucleotides not matched to a gene: 3. CDR3 length: 15 amino acids. The DNA of the CDR3 is TGCGCCAGCAGCTCCGGGACAGGGAACCAAGAGACCCAGTACTTC. Translating it yields CASSSGTGNQETQYF.

The genes are TRBV19 and TRBJ1-2; 9 nucleotides align to TRBD1. Germline lookup yields CDR1 LNHDA and CDR2 SQIVND (reference sequence). Trimming cost V 3 bases and J 8 bases; bases outside gene matches: 13. The CDR3 has 16 residues. Here the CDR3 reads CASSMVGTGSTSGYTF. The CDR3 region has the DNA TGTGCCAGTAGTATGGTCGGGACAGGGTCGACTAGCGGCTACACCTTC.

The V call is TRBV28, the J call TRBJ1-2; TRBD1 matches at 10 bases. The CDR3 totals 15 residues. The J segment lost 4 bases and the V segment lost 1 base, leaving 3 bases of the junction unmatched. Germline CDR1 is MDHEN and CDR2 is SYDVKM. DNA of the CDR3: TGTGCCAGCAGTTTATCCCGGACAGGGGGCTATGGCTACACCTTC. Translating gives CASSLSRTGGYGYTF.

The count of this clone is one. The V call is TRBV2, the J call TRBJ2-1; the D gene is possibly TRBD2 (6 bases). The germline V gene encodes CDR1 SNHLY and CDR2 FYNNEI. This CDR3 spans 12 amino acids. Trimming took off 4 bases at V and 12 bases at J, with 13 bases between the two ends. CDR3 nucleotides: TGTGCCAGCAGTGCCGGATGGCGGGGGCAGTTCTTC. This codes for CASSAGWRGQFF.

The chain combines TRBV2 with TRBJ1-5, with D perhaps TRBD1 (5 bases). CDR3 length: 14 residues. V was trimmed by 3 bases and J by 10 bases, leaving 16 bases between them. Germline V gives CDR1 SNHLY, CDR2 FYNNEI. In nucleotides, the CDR3 is TGTGCCAGCAGTGATTGGGGCCCCCGTCAACCCCAGCATTTT. Amino acids: CASSDWGPRQPQHF.

This chain uses TRBV2 with TRBJ1-5; D gene unclear. Trimming removed 5 bases at V and 0 bases at J, with 8 bases between. The CDR3 has 14 amino acids. The germline V gene has CDR1 SNHLY and CDR2 FYNNEI. CDR3 in amino acids: CASSHDTSNQPQHF. The CDR3, as DNA: TGTGCCAGCAGTCACGACACTAGCAATCAGCCCCAGCATTTT.

The chain links TRBV18 to TRBJ2-3, with 8 bases that match TRBD1. The CDR3 runs 13 residues. From germline, CDR1 is KGHSH and CDR2 LQKENI. Written as DNA, the CDR3 is TGTGCGGGACTGGACAGGGGCACAGATACGCAGTATTTT. It translates to CAGLDRGTDTQYF.

This clone has just a few counts. This rearrangement joins TRBV19 to TRBJ1-4, with D perhaps matching TRBD1 (5 bases). The V gene lost 7 bases and the J gene lost 5 bases, with 17 bases spanning the gap. Germline values: CDR1 LNHDA, CDR2 SQIVND (reference sequence). The CDR3 loop spans 15 amino acids. CDR3 in amino acids: CASTKGQGVNEKLFF. Here the CDR3 DNA reads TGTGCCAGTACCAAAGGGCAGGGCGTGAATGAAAAACTGTTTTTT. Using reference TRBV19 and TRBJ1-4 for the parts outside the CDR3, the full variable domain is DGGITQSPKYLFRKEGQNVTLSCEQNLNHDAMYWYRQDPGQGLRLIYYSQIVNDFQKGDIAEGYSVSREKKESFPLTVTSAQKNPTAFYLCASTKGQGVNEKLFFGSGTQLSVL.

The chain employs TRBV5-1 and TRBJ1-1, with TRBD1 matching 9 bases. Trimming cost V 4 bases and J 10 bases; bases outside gene matches: 11. CDR3 length: 14 amino acids. The V gene's germline CDR1 is SGHRS and CDR2 YFSETQ. The CDR3 nucleotides are TGCGCCAGCAGCAGACCGGACAGGGGCGGATTAGCTTTCTTT. This codes for CASSRPDRGGLAFF.

The chain couples TRBV19 to TRBJ2-5, with TRBD2 matching over 7 bases. The V segment lost 3 bases and the J segment 5 bases; nucleotides outside the gene matches: 3. The germline gives CDR1 LNHDA, CDR2 SQIVND (reference sequence). The CDR3 runs 13 residues. CDR3 loop: CASSMGGRETQYF. In DNA form, the CDR3 reads TGTGCCAGTAGTATGGGAGGGCGGGAGACCCAGTACTTC.

This clone appeared a single time. This chain joins TRBV29-1 and TRBJ1-3; TRBD1 matches at 7 bases. CDR1 SQVTM and CDR2 ANQGSEA come from the germline V gene. Trimming took 5 bases from V and 4 from J; bases not matched to a gene: 5. CDR3 size: 13 residues. CDR3 loop: CSVQTGPGNTIYF. CDR3 DNA sequence: TGCAGCGTTCAGACAGGGCCCGGAAACACCATATATTTT.

The chain recombines TRBV18 with TRBJ2-3; 8 bases agree with TRBD1. Germline loops: CDR1 KGHSH, CDR2 LQKENI. This CDR3 has 16 residues. V shed 6 bases and J 3 bases; nucleotides not matched to a gene: 11. CDR3 sequence (DNA): TGTGCCAGCTCGGGGGCCGACAGGGGATGGACAGATACGCAGTATTTT. It encodes CASSGADRGWTDTQYF.

V is TRBV24-1 and J is TRBJ2-5, with D maybe TRBD1 (5 bases). The V gene's germline CDR1 is KGHDR and CDR2 SFDVKD. V was pared by 3 bases and J by 3 bases, with 13 bases between. The CDR3 is made up of 15 amino acids. CDR3 residues: CATSDTTDSKETQYF. For the CDR3, the DNA is TGTGCCACCAGTGATACGACAGATAGTAAAGAGACCCAGTACTTC.

In regard to this clone: Other DNA sequences in this specimen translate into the identical CDR3. The chain has TRBV2 and TRBJ2-7, with TRBD1 matching over 7 bases. The CDR3 has 13 residues. CDR1 is SNHLY, CDR2 FYNNEI, per germline. V lost 4 bases to trimming and J lost 3 bases; unmatched junction nucleotides: 3. The CDR3 sequence: CASSGQGLYEQYF. The CDR3 DNA reads TGTGCCAGCAGTGGACAGGGTCTCTACGAGCAGTACTTC.

The chain joins TRBV7-8 to TRBJ2-7; TRBD1 might be the D (5 bases). The germline gives CDR1 SGHVS, CDR2 FQNEAQ. Trimming removed 5 bases from V and 2 bases from J, with 13 bases in between. The CDR3 is 14 residues long. As DNA, the CDR3 is TGTGCCAGCAGCACTCGGACACCCCCCTACGAGCAGTACTTC. Residues: CASSTRTPPYEQYF.

The gene calls are TRBV7-2 and TRBJ2-5, with 14 bases aligning to TRBD2. The CDR3 has 18 amino acids. The J segment lost 2 bases and the V segment lost 5 bases, leaving 10 bases of the junction unmatched. Germline CDR1 SGHTA, CDR2 FQGNSA. The CDR3 DNA reads as TGTGCCAGCAGCCAAAGGACTAGCGGGGGGCCGAATCAAGAGACCCAGTACTTC. Amino acids: CASSQRTSGGPNQETQYF.

The V and J genes are TRBV9 and TRBJ2-2; 13 bases line up with TRBD2. With 4 bases clipped from V and 6 bases from J, the junction kept 6 bases outside the gene matches. Germline CDR1 and CDR2: SGDLS and YYNGEE. CDR3 length equals 16 residues. For the CDR3, the DNA is TGTGCCAGCAGCCCCAGGACTAGCGGGAGCGCCGGGGAGCTGTTTTTT. It is translated as CASSPRTSGSAGELFF.

This sequence joins TRBV2 and TRBJ2-1, with TRBD1 identical over 9 bases. CDR3 length: 14 amino acids. Looked up from germline, CDR1 is SNHLY and CDR2 is FYNNEI. The trim removed 5 bases at V and 5 bases at J, leaving 4 bases unmatched. CDR3 amino acids: CASSQDRGDNEQFF. DNA of the CDR3: TGTGCCAGCAGTCAGGACAGGGGAGACAATGAGCAGTTCTTC.

The gene calls are TRBV6-1 and TRBJ1-4; TRBD1 agrees at 8 bases. This CDR3 has 15 residues. Germline CDR1 reads MNHNS; CDR2 reads SASEGT. The V gene end was trimmed by 7 bases and the J gene end by 12 bases; junction bases not matched to a gene: 16. This CDR3 reads CASTTLDRGVNELFF. For the CDR3, the DNA is TGTGCCAGCACCACCCTCGACAGGGGAGTGAATGAACTGTTTTTT.

V is TRBV18 and J is TRBJ2-6; maybe TRBD2 (5 bases). Trimming took off 3 bases at V and 1 base at J, with 13 bases between the two ends. From germline, CDR1 is KGHSH and CDR2 LQKENI. This CDR3 has 17 residues. The CDR3 DNA follows: TGTGCCAGCTCACCCCCGGGAACTACTTCTGGGGCCAACGTCCTGACTTTC. Translating it yields CASSPPGTTSGANVLTF.

The rearrangement joins TRBV4-2 to TRBJ2-5, with TRBD2 matching over 7 bases. The V gene's germline CDR1 is LGHNA and CDR2 YNFKEQ. CDR3 length equals 18 residues. J was trimmed by 5 bases and V by 1 base; bases with no gene match: 16. As DNA, the CDR3 is TGTGCCAGCAGCCAAGGAGGGGCAGGTACCTTGGGGGGGGAGACCCAGTACTTC. Protein product: CASSQGGAGTLGGETQYF.

The chain uses TRBV2 and TRBJ2-1, with a possible D match to TRBD2 (6 bases). Trimming left V 0 bases short and J 7 bases short, with 19 bases between. The V gene's germline CDR1 is SNHLY and CDR2 FYNNEI. This CDR3 contains 17 residues. Here the CDR3 DNA reads TGTGCCAGCAGTGAAGCAAGATTTAGCCAGGAGGGGAATGAGCAGTTCTTC. Amino acids: CASSEARFSQEGNEQFF.